This T cell receptor (beta chain) was recovered during a study of blood T cells in healthy people across ages. V was clipped by 3 bases and J by 3 bases, with 19 bases between them. The germline gives CDR1 SGHRS, CDR2 YFSETQ. This CDR3 spans 17 amino acids. A J-beta primer mix and a sample-barcoded 5' primer were used in a second PCR of roughly 6 to 12 cycles. TCRdb re-analysed the 5' RACE reads in MiXCR, keeping a single row per CDR3 protein. The data contain about 1.1 million distinct CDR3 sequences, 35% to 40% of them singletons. This clonotype originated in a man between 18 and 35 years old in good health. The chain has TRBV5-1 and TRBJ1-3; weak D call: TRBD1 (6 bases). The sequenced material came from blood. The CDR3 region is CASSYGQPTGFGNTIYF. The CDR3 bases are TGCGCCAGCAGCTATGGACAGCCAACGGGGTTTGGAAACACCATATATTTT.